Listed below are T cell receptor beta chains from one sample, sequenced in a study of regulatory T cells in long-lasting Graves disease. TCRdb processed the multiplex PCR reads anew with MiXCR; each CDR3 protein has one entry. The table has roughly 350,000 distinct CDR3 sequences, 15% to 20% seen once. This sample also appeared in a second study, on T cells in Graves' hyperthyroidism and ophthalmopathy.

The material sequenced was peripheral blood mononuclear cells (PBMCs), taken at new diagnosis, from a patient treated with antithyroid drugs. These receptors all come from a woman aged 18-30 years with Graves disease. Each CDR3 is given with its conserved first and last residue. The D gene is left open where the match is weak. Clone size is shown for a subset of rows, as once, few, many or a class of expanded clone.

len: 15
j_gene: TRBJ1-1
v_gene: TRBV4-1
abundance: .
d_gene: TRBD1
CDR3nt: TGCGCCAGCAGCCAAGTCAGGGGGGTGAACACTGAAGCTTTCTTT
CDR3aa: CASSQVRGVNTEAFF

len: 13
j_gene: TRBJ1-5
v_gene: TRBV30
abundance: .
d_gene: TRBD1
CDR3nt: TGTGCCTGGAGTGGACAGGGCGATCAGCCCCAGCATTTT
CDR3aa: CAWSGQGDQPQHF

len: 14
j_gene: TRBJ2-2
v_gene: TRBV20-1
abundance: .
d_gene: .
CDR3nt: TGCAGCGCCCCGGGCACTCCAAGGACCGGGGAGCTGTTTTTT
CDR3aa: CSAPGTPRTGELFF

len: 19
j_gene: TRBJ1-2
v_gene: TRBV3-1
abundance: many
d_gene: .
CDR3nt: TGTGCCAGCAGCCAGAGCGGTTGGACAAAACCGGGATACTTGGATGGCTACACCTTC
CDR3aa: CASSQSGWTKPGYLDGYTF

len: 14
j_gene: TRBJ2-7
v_gene: TRBV27
abundance: few
d_gene: TRBD2
CDR3nt: TGTGCCAGCAGTTATAGCGGGAGTATGTACGAGCAGTACTTC
CDR3aa: CASSYSGSMYEQYF

len: 15
j_gene: TRBJ2-5
v_gene: TRBV6-2/TRBV6-3
abundance: many
d_gene: .
CDR3nt: TGTGCCAGCAATGCGGGACTCGGGGAGGCTGAGACCCAGTACTTC
CDR3aa: CASNAGLGEAETQYF

len: 16
j_gene: TRBJ2-1
v_gene: TRBV5-6
abundance: many
d_gene: .
CDR3nt: TGTGCCAGCAGCTTGGATTGGGTAGGGACTTACAATGAGCAGTTCTTC
CDR3aa: CASSLDWVGTYNEQFF

len: 15
j_gene: TRBJ1-5
v_gene: TRBV2
abundance: many
d_gene: .
CDR3nt: TGTGCCAGCTCCCGGGACACACAAGACTATCAGCCCCAGCATTTT
CDR3aa: CASSRDTQDYQPQHF

len: 12
j_gene: TRBJ2-7
v_gene: TRBV9
abundance: many
d_gene: .
CDR3nt: TGTGCCAGCAGCGTAGTGGGGGGCGAGCAGTACTTC
CDR3aa: CASSVVGGEQYF

len: 15
j_gene: TRBJ2-1
v_gene: TRBV28
abundance: many
d_gene: .
CDR3nt: TGTGCCAGCAGTTTAATGGGGGGCTCCTACAATGAGCAGTTCTTC
CDR3aa: CASSLMGGSYNEQFF

len: 14
j_gene: TRBJ2-1
v_gene: TRBV12-3/TRBV12-4
abundance: many
d_gene: .
CDR3nt: TGTGCCAGCAGTTTTCGCAGCAAAAACAATGAGCAGTTCTTC
CDR3aa: CASSFRSKNNEQFF

len: 14
j_gene: TRBJ2-3
v_gene: TRBV5-1
abundance: many
d_gene: .
CDR3nt: TGCGCCAGCCGTGCGAGGCCGAACACAGATACGCAGTATTTT
CDR3aa: CASRARPNTDTQYF

len: 15
j_gene: TRBJ2-7
v_gene: TRBV19
abundance: .
d_gene: TRBD1
CDR3nt: TGTGCCAGTAGTACGCAGGGGGCAGGGCTGTACGAGCAGTGCTTC
CDR3aa: CASSTQGAGLYEQCF

len: 14
j_gene: TRBJ1-6
v_gene: TRBV4-1
abundance: .
d_gene: .
CDR3nt: TGCGCCAGCAGCCAATCCGACCTTATCTCACCCCGCCACTTT
CDR3aa: CASSQSDLISPRHF

len: 12
j_gene: TRBJ1-2
v_gene: TRBV28
abundance: many
d_gene: .
CDR3nt: TGTGCCAGCACGACAGGCTGGTATGGCTACACCTTC
CDR3aa: CASTTGWYGYTF

len: 13
j_gene: TRBJ2-1
v_gene: TRBV2
abundance: many
d_gene: .
CDR3nt: TGTGCCAGCAGTACGGGGTTGGGGTTAACGCAGTTCTTC
CDR3aa: CASSTGLGLTQFF

len: 16
j_gene: TRBJ2-7
v_gene: TRBV25-1
abundance: .
d_gene: TRBD2
CDR3nt: TGTGCCAGCAGTTCCCATCCTAGCGGGAGAGGCTACGAGCAGTACTTC
CDR3aa: CASSSHPSGRGYEQYF

len: 14
j_gene: TRBJ1-1
v_gene: TRBV18
abundance: many
d_gene: .
CDR3nt: TGTGCCAGCTCACGAACGGTCTCGGGGACTGAAGCTTTCTTT
CDR3aa: CASSRTVSGTEAFF

len: 14
j_gene: TRBJ2-7
v_gene: TRBV4-1
abundance: many
d_gene: TRBD1
CDR3nt: TGCGCCAGCAGCCAACCAGGGGGCCGGTACGAGCAGTACTTC
CDR3aa: CASSQPGGRYEQYF

len: 13
j_gene: TRBJ2-1
v_gene: TRBV20-1
abundance: .
d_gene: TRBD2
CDR3nt: TGCAGTGCCCTAGCGGGGGCTGGGAATGAGCAGTTCTTC
CDR3aa: CSALAGAGNEQFF

len: 13
j_gene: TRBJ2-3
v_gene: TRBV6-1
abundance: few
d_gene: .
CDR3nt: TGTGCCAGCAGTGAACACACCACAGATACGCAGTATTTT
CDR3aa: CASSEHTTDTQYF

len: 13
j_gene: TRBJ2-3
v_gene: TRBV14
abundance: many
d_gene: .
CDR3nt: TGTGCCAGCAGCCAAGATATGGGAGATACGCAGTATTTT
CDR3aa: CASSQDMGDTQYF

len: 14
j_gene: TRBJ2-3
v_gene: TRBV7-7
abundance: many
d_gene: .
CDR3nt: TGTGCTAGCAGCTTGGCCTGGGGCACAGATACGCAGTATTTT
CDR3aa: CASSLAWGTDTQYF

len: 14
j_gene: TRBJ1-5
v_gene: TRBV6-1
abundance: .
d_gene: .
CDR3nt: TGTGCCAGCAATCCAACAGGGTCCAATCAGCCCCAGCATTTT
CDR3aa: CASNPTGSNQPQHF

len: 14
j_gene: TRBJ1-2
v_gene: TRBV7-2
abundance: many
d_gene: TRBD1
CDR3nt: TGTGCCAGCAGCTCCACAAGGGGGCAATATGGCTACACCTTC
CDR3aa: CASSSTRGQYGYTF

len: 14
j_gene: TRBJ1-6
v_gene: TRBV10-3
abundance: many
d_gene: .
CDR3nt: TGTGCCATCAGTGAGTTGCCTCAGGCGTCACCCCTCCACTTT
CDR3aa: CAISELPQASPLHF

len: 16
j_gene: TRBJ1-5
v_gene: TRBV7-9
abundance: many
d_gene: .
CDR3nt: TGTGCCAGCAGCAAGGAGGTGGGGGGGGGCAATCAGCCCCAGCATTTT
CDR3aa: CASSKEVGGGNQPQHF

len: 15
j_gene: TRBJ2-7
v_gene: TRBV5-1
abundance: .
d_gene: TRBD1
CDR3nt: TGCGCCAGCAGCTTGGCCCCAGGGGGCTCTAACGAGCAGTACTTC
CDR3aa: CASSLAPGGSNEQYF

len: 12
j_gene: TRBJ1-2
v_gene: TRBV5-1
abundance: many
d_gene: .
CDR3nt: TGCGCCAGCAGCTTCCACTTCTATGGCTACACCTTC
CDR3aa: CASSFHFYGYTF

len: 14
j_gene: TRBJ1-1
v_gene: TRBV29-1
abundance: .
d_gene: TRBD1
CDR3nt: TGCAGCGGGACAGGGGTTCGTCTGAACACTGAAGCTTTCTTT
CDR3aa: CSGTGVRLNTEAFF

len: 15
j_gene: TRBJ2-2
v_gene: TRBV12-3/TRBV12-4
abundance: few
d_gene: .
CDR3nt: TGTGCCAGCAGATTCTCGGGGGAAAACACCGGGGAGCTGTTTTTT
CDR3aa: CASRFSGENTGELFF

len: 13
j_gene: TRBJ1-2
v_gene: TRBV7-9
abundance: many
d_gene: TRBD1
CDR3nt: TGTGCCAGCAGCGCCGGGACAGGGGATGGCTACACCTTC
CDR3aa: CASSAGTGDGYTF

len: 13
j_gene: TRBJ2-7
v_gene: TRBV29-1
abundance: .
d_gene: TRBD2
CDR3nt: TGCAGCGTTGAGCTAGCGGGAGCCTTCGAGCAGTACTTC
CDR3aa: CSVELAGAFEQYF

len: 12
j_gene: TRBJ1-5
v_gene: TRBV29-1
abundance: .
d_gene: TRBD1
CDR3nt: TGCAGCGTCGGGACAGGGAACCAGCCCCAGCATTTT
CDR3aa: CSVGTGNQPQHF

len: 13
j_gene: TRBJ1-1
v_gene: TRBV7-2
abundance: many
d_gene: .
CDR3nt: TGTGCCAGCAGCTTGGAATCGATCACTGAAGCTTTCTTT
CDR3aa: CASSLESITEAFF

len: 15
j_gene: TRBJ2-1
v_gene: TRBV12-3/TRBV12-4
abundance: many
d_gene: TRBD2
CDR3nt: TGTGCCAGCAGCACCACTAGCGGGAATTACAATGAGCAGTTCTTC
CDR3aa: CASSTTSGNYNEQFF

len: 13
j_gene: TRBJ2-1
v_gene: TRBV7-9
abundance: .
d_gene: .
CDR3nt: TGTGCCAGCAGCTTAGATCCCATCAATGAGCAGTTCTTC
CDR3aa: CASSLDPINEQFF

len: 15
j_gene: TRBJ1-4
v_gene: TRBV2
abundance: many
d_gene: .
CDR3nt: TGTGCCAGCAGTGCCCGGCGGAGCACTAATGAAAAACTGTTTTTT
CDR3aa: CASSARRSTNEKLFF

len: 15
j_gene: TRBJ2-7
v_gene: TRBV6-1
abundance: many
d_gene: .
CDR3nt: TGTGCCAGCAGTGATTCCGTTTCATTGGGCTACGAGCAGTACTTC
CDR3aa: CASSDSVSLGYEQYF

len: 14
j_gene: TRBJ2-3
v_gene: TRBV28
abundance: .
d_gene: .
CDR3nt: TGTGCCAGCAGTCAGGGGGGGGACACAGATACGCAGTATTTT
CDR3aa: CASSQGGDTDTQYF

len: 17
j_gene: TRBJ1-2
v_gene: TRBV25-1
abundance: .
d_gene: TRBD1
CDR3nt: TGTGCCAGACCAGGACAGGGGGAATCACCGAAGACAGATGGCTACACCTTC
CDR3aa: CARPGQGESPKTDGYTF

len: 14
j_gene: TRBJ2-1
v_gene: TRBV4-1
abundance: many
d_gene: TRBD1
CDR3nt: TGCGCCAGCAGCCACCAAGACAGGGACCATGAGCAGTTCTTC
CDR3aa: CASSHQDRDHEQFF

len: 17
j_gene: TRBJ2-3
v_gene: TRBV9
abundance: many
d_gene: .
CDR3nt: TGTGCCAGCAGCGTAGCTACGTCGGTAGCGGGCACAGATACGCAGTATTTT
CDR3aa: CASSVATSVAGTDTQYF

len: 15
j_gene: TRBJ2-7
v_gene: TRBV4-1
abundance: few
d_gene: .
CDR3nt: TGCGCCAGCAGCCAAGAAGGTCTGACGTCCTACGAGCAGTACTTC
CDR3aa: CASSQEGLTSYEQYF

len: 13
j_gene: TRBJ1-1
v_gene: TRBV20-1
abundance: many
d_gene: .
CDR3nt: TGCAGTGCTAGAGACCCCAGGGTTACTGAAGCTTTCTTT
CDR3aa: CSARDPRVTEAFF

len: 13
j_gene: TRBJ2-7
v_gene: TRBV20-1
abundance: many
d_gene: TRBD2
CDR3nt: TGCAGTGCTAGACTAGCGGGATACTACGAGCAGTACTTC
CDR3aa: CSARLAGYYEQYF

len: 18
j_gene: TRBJ2-7
v_gene: TRBV20-1
abundance: many
d_gene: TRBD2
CDR3nt: TGCAGTGCTAGATCCCGACTAGCGGGCCTACGAGCGGAATACGAGCAGTACTTC
CDR3aa: CSARSRLAGLRAEYEQYF

len: 15
j_gene: TRBJ1-1
v_gene: TRBV20-1
abundance: many
d_gene: .
CDR3nt: TGCAGTGCTGAGGGGGTACCTACAGGGAACACTGAAGCTTTCTTT
CDR3aa: CSAEGVPTGNTEAFF

len: 11
j_gene: TRBJ2-1
v_gene: TRBV2
abundance: many
d_gene: .
CDR3nt: TGTGCCAGCAGTCGGTTGGGGGAGCAGTTCTTC
CDR3aa: CASSRLGEQFF

len: 15
j_gene: TRBJ2-5
v_gene: TRBV5-6
abundance: many
d_gene: TRBD2
CDR3nt: TGTGCCAGCAGCACCCTACTAGCGGGGAGAGAGACCCAGTACTTC
CDR3aa: CASSTLLAGRETQYF

len: 14
j_gene: TRBJ2-7
v_gene: TRBV7-9
abundance: .
d_gene: .
CDR3nt: TGTGCCAGCAGCCCAGGCCTGGGGGGCTACGAGCAGTACTTC
CDR3aa: CASSPGLGGYEQYF

len: 16
j_gene: TRBJ2-5
v_gene: TRBV28
abundance: many
d_gene: TRBD1
CDR3nt: TGTGCCAGCAGTTCCCGTGGACAGGGCAGCACAGAGACCCAGTACTTC
CDR3aa: CASSSRGQGSTETQYF

len: 17
j_gene: TRBJ2-5
v_gene: TRBV28
abundance: few
d_gene: TRBD2
CDR3nt: TGTGCCAGCAGAGAAACCGGGACTAGCAGGATGGGGGAGACCCAGTACTTC
CDR3aa: CASRETGTSRMGETQYF

len: 13
j_gene: TRBJ2-7
v_gene: TRBV28
abundance: many
d_gene: .
CDR3nt: TGTGCCAGCACGGAGGGGGGGCTTAACGAGCAGTACTTC
CDR3aa: CASTEGGLNEQYF

len: 11
j_gene: TRBJ1-4
v_gene: TRBV11-2
abundance: .
d_gene: .
CDR3nt: TGTGCCAGCAGAAACAGCGAAAAACTGTTTTTT
CDR3aa: CASRNSEKLFF

len: 13
j_gene: TRBJ2-3
v_gene: TRBV4-1
abundance: few
d_gene: .
CDR3nt: TGCGCCAGCAGCCAGGGCCCAGGAGATACGCAGTATTTT
CDR3aa: CASSQGPGDTQYF

len: 13
j_gene: TRBJ1-5
v_gene: TRBV6-5
abundance: .
d_gene: .
CDR3nt: TGTGCCAGCAGTTACAGGGATAATCAGCCCCAGCATTTT
CDR3aa: CASSYRDNQPQHF

len: 15
j_gene: TRBJ2-2
v_gene: TRBV19
abundance: .
d_gene: TRBD1
CDR3nt: TGTGCCAGTAGTATACAGGGGGTAGTCACCGGGGAGCTGTTTTTT
CDR3aa: CASSIQGVVTGELFF

len: 14
j_gene: TRBJ2-7
v_gene: TRBV20-1
abundance: .
d_gene: .
CDR3nt: TGCAGTGCTAAAAAACCCGGGCCCCGAGTCGGGCAGTACTTC
CDR3aa: CSAKKPGPRVGQYF

len: 13
j_gene: TRBJ2-3
v_gene: TRBV5-1
abundance: many
d_gene: .
CDR3nt: TGCGCCAGCAGCCCGCGGGCGGGAGATACGCAGTATTTT
CDR3aa: CASSPRAGDTQYF